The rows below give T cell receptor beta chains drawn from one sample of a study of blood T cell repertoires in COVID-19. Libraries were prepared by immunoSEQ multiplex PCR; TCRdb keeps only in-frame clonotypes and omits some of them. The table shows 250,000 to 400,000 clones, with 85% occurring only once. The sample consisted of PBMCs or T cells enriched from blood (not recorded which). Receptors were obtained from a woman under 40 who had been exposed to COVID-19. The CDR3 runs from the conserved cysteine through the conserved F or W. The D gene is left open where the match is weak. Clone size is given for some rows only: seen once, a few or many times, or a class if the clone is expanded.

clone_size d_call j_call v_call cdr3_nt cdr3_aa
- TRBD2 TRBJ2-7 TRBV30 TGTGCCTGGAGGACTAGCGGATCCTACGAGCAGTACTTC CAWRTSGSYEQYF
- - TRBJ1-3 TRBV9 TGTGCCAGCAGTACAGGGTATGGCACCATATATTTT CASSTGYGTIYF
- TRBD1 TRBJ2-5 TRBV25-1 TGTGCCAGCAGTGTGGGGGGACAGGGGGAGACCCAGTACTTC CASSVGGQGETQYF
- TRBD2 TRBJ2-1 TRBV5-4 TGTGCCAGCAGCTTGGCAGCTAGCGGGAGAAATGAGCAGTTCTTC CASSLAASGRNEQFF
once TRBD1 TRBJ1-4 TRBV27 TGTGCCAGCAGTCCAGGGACAGCGGGTGAAAAACTGTTTTTT CASSPGTAGEKLFF
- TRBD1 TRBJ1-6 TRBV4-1 TGCGCCAGCAGCCACGGGGGACAGGGGTCCTATTCACCCCTCCACTTT CASSHGGQGSYSPLHF
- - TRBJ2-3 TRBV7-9 TGTGCCAGCAGCTTAAGTCTGAGCAGGGGAGGCACAGATACGCAGTATTTT CASSLSLSRGGTDTQYF
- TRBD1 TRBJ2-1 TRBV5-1 TGCGCCAGCAGCTTGGAAGAGGGGGCCGCCTACAATGAGCAGTTCTTC CASSLEEGAAYNEQFF
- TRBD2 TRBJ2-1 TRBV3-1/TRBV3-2 TGTGCCAGCAGCCAAGAAGGGACTAGCGGGAGGAATGAGCAGTTCTTC CASSQEGTSGRNEQFF
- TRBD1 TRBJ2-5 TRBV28 TGTGCCAGCAGTTCCCCCCGGGACAGGGGACTCCAAGAGACCCAGTACTTC CASSSPRDRGLQETQYF
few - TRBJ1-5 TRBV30 TGTGCCTGGAGTGCCACTAACGTTCATCATTTT CAWSATNVHHF
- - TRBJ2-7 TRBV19 TGTGCCAGCGGACGGACAGAGGAGCAGTACTTC CASGRTEEQYF
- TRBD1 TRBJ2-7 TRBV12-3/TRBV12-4 TGTGCCAGCGGGGACAGTACCTACGAGCAGTACTTC CASGDSTYEQYF
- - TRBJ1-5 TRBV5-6 TGTGCCAGCAGCTCCCTGGACAGTAGCAATCAGCCCCAGCATTTT CASSSLDSSNQPQHF
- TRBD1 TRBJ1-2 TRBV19 TGTGCCAGTAATAGACAGGGGGCATCTGGCTACACCTTC CASNRQGASGYTF
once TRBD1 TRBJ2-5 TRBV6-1 TGTGCCAGCAGTGAAGGACAGGGGTTCGGAGAGACCCAGTACTTC CASSEGQGFGETQYF
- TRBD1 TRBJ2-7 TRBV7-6 TGTGCCAGCAGCTTAGAACCGGGACAGGGCTACGAGCAGTACTTC CASSLEPGQGYEQYF
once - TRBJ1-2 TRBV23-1 TGCGCCAGCAGTCCCCGGTACTACGGCTACACCTTC CASSPRYYGYTF
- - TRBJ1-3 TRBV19 TGTGCCAGTAGTACCGGACAGAGGGGAAACACCATATATTTT CASSTGQRGNTIYF
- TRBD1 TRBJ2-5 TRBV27 TGTGCCAGCAGTTTAGATCAAGACAGGGGGCTCCAAGAGACCCAGTACTTC CASSLDQDRGLQETQYF
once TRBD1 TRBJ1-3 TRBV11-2 TGTGCCAGCAGCACTATACAGGGGTACGGAAACACCATATATTTT CASSTIQGYGNTIYF
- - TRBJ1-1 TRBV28 TGTGCCAGCAGTTTACAGGGTTTAATCACTGAAGCTTTCTTT CASSLQGLITEAFF
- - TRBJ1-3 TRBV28 TGTGCCAGCAGCCAGAACTCTGGAAACACCATATATTTT CASSQNSGNTIYF
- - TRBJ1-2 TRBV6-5 TGTGCCAGCAGTTCCCCCGGGACAATCTATGGCTACACCTTC CASSSPGTIYGYTF
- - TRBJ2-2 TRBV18 TGTGCCAGCTCACCATGGAGGTCAAGTTTCGGGGAGCTGTTTTTT CASSPWRSSFGELFF
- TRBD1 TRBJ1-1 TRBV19 TGTGCCAGTGGGGATAGGGACAGGGGAAATGAAGCTTTCTTT CASGDRDRGNEAFF
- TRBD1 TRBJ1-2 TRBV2 TGTGCCAGCAGTGAGGCCCCAGGGGGCGACTATGGCTACACCTTC CASSEAPGGDYGYTF
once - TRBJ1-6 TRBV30 TGTGCCTGGAGCAGCGCAGGGGATTCACCCCTCCACTTT CAWSSAGDSPLHF
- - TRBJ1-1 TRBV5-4 TGTGCCAGCAGCTTGAAGATCGCAGAGGATAAAGCTTTCTTT CASSLKIAEDKAFF
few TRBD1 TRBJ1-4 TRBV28 TGTGCCAGCAGTTCGACAGGGGTTGGGACTAATGAAAAACTGTTTTTT CASSSTGVGTNEKLFF
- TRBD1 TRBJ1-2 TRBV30 TGTGCCTGGAGTAGGGGGCTAGACTATGGCTACACCTTC CAWSRGLDYGYTF